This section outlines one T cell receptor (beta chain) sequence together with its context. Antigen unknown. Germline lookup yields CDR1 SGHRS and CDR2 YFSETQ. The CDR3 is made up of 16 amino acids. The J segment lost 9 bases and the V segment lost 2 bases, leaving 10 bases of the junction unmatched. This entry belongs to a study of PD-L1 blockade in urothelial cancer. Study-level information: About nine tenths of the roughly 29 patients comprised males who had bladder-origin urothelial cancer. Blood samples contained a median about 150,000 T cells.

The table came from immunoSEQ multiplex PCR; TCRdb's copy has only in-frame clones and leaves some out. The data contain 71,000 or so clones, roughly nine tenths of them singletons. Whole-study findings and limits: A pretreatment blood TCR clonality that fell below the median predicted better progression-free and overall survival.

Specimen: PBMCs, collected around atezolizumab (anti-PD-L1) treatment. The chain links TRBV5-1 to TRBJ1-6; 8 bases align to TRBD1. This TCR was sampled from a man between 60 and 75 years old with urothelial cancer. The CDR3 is CASSFDRGRQGSPLHF. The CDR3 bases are TGCGCCAGCAGCTTCGACAGGGGTCGTCAAGGTTCACCCCTCCACTTT.